Following are 22 T cell receptor beta chains from one sample sequenced in a study of shared clonotypes between healthy human individuals. CD45RO-negative CD8 cells positively selected for CCR7 made up the naive population, which excluded terminally differentiated effector memory CD45RA+ cells. Repertoires were generated with immunoSEQ multiplex PCR, while TCRdb's copy carries only in-frame clones and drops some. The data show around 1,900,000 clones, with roughly 95% seen just once and under 2% held by the top ten. Sequenced input: naive CD8+ T cells from PBMCs. The origin of the receptors is a man aged 18 to 30 in good health. Some clones in this sample may be carry-over from other donors' samples.

The gene calls are TRBV9 and TRBJ2-1, with 8 bases lining up with TRBD2. In germline, CDR1 is SGDLS, CDR2 YYNGEE. The CDR3 contains 16 residues. Losses at the gene ends were 5 bases for V and 6 bases for J; bases not matched to a gene: 13. As DNA, the CDR3 is TGTGCCAGCAGTCCACGACCAGCGGGAGTTGGCAATGAGCAGTTCTTC. This gives the protein CASSPRPAGVGNEQFF.

This rearrangement joins TRBV29-1 to TRBJ1-2; 8 bases are a match to TRBD1. The CDR3 contains 15 residues. After removal of 0 bases from V and 1 base from J, the junction contained 4 bases not matched to a gene. Per germline, CDR1 SQVTM and CDR2 ANQGSEA. CDR3 amino acids: CSVEDGTGDNYGYTF. The CDR3 DNA reads as TGCAGCGTTGAAGACGGGACAGGCGATAACTATGGCTACACCTTC.

This chain links TRBV11-2 with TRBJ2-1, with a possible D match to TRBD2 (5 bases). This CDR3 spans 16 amino acids. The germline CDR1 and CDR2 sequences are SGHAT and FQNNGV. Trimming took 2 bases from V and 0 from J, leaving 11 bases between them. Here the CDR3 DNA reads TGTGCCAGCAGCTTAACGCGGGCTAGCTCCTACAATGAGCAGTTCTTC. Protein: CASSLTRASSYNEQFF.

DNA for the CDR3: TGTGCCAGCAGTTTAGTAGCGGACAATGAGCAGTTCTTC. It encodes CASSLVADNEQFF. The rearrangement uses TRBV27 and TRBJ2-1; D perhaps matches TRBD2 (6 bases). This CDR3 has 13 residues. Germline V gives CDR1 MNHEY, CDR2 SMNVEV (reference sequence). Deletions cut 2 bases from V and 5 bases from J, with 7 bases between.

The J gene is TRBJ1-1, the V gene TRBV4-1; no firm D call. The CDR3 runs to 14 residues. Germline V gene sequence: CDR1 MGHRA, CDR2 YSYEKL. V was trimmed by 4 bases and J by 4 bases, leaving 13 bases between them. The CDR3 region is CASSPIGESTEAFF. The DNA for the CDR3 is TGCGCCAGCAGCCCGATCGGGGAGAGCACTGAAGCTTTCTTT.

The chain employs TRBV29-1 and TRBJ2-5; either TRBD1 or TRBD2 may fit D (5 bases each). Germline values: CDR1 SQVTM, CDR2 ANQGSEA. The CDR3 covers 13 residues. Trimming took off 0 bases at V and 5 bases at J, with 10 bases between the two ends. The CDR3 region is CSVEDGWGETQYF. CDR3 DNA sequence: TGCAGCGTTGAAGATGGGTGGGGGGAGACCCAGTACTTC.

The chain recombines TRBV7-2 with TRBJ2-5; possibly TRBD1 or TRBD2 for D (5 bases each). V was trimmed by 1 base and J by 3 bases, leaving 12 bases between them. Germline values: CDR1 SGHTA, CDR2 FQGNSA. The CDR3 is 15 amino acids. This CDR3 reads CASSLVGEHKETQYF. The DNA for the CDR3 is TGTGCCAGCAGCTTAGTAGGGGAGCATAAAGAGACCCAGTACTTC.

V is TRBV28 and J is TRBJ2-4; D remains unclear. The CDR3 runs to 15 residues. CDR1 and CDR2 (germline): MDHEN, SYDVKM. V shed 7 bases and J shed 7 bases, with 20 bases lying between them. Written as DNA, the CDR3 is TGTGCCAGCACTCTTTCTGTGGGCGTCGGGAACATTCAGTACTTC. Amino acids: CASTLSVGVGNIQYF.

V gene TRBV10-3 combines with J gene TRBJ2-7; 12 bases fit TRBD1. CDR1 is ENHRY, CDR2 SYGVKD, per germline. The trim removed 9 bases at V and 5 bases at J, leaving 5 bases unmatched. This CDR3 region has 13 residues. CDR3 nucleotides: TGTGCCATAACCGGGACAGGGGGCCACGAGCAGTACTTC. This gives the protein CAITGTGGHEQYF.

The chain employs TRBV5-1 and TRBJ2-7; 10 bases are shared with TRBD2. The CDR3 contains 15 residues. Trimming removed 4 bases from V and 3 bases from J; junction bases left unmatched: 7. CDR1 is SGHRS, CDR2 YFSETQ, per germline. The CDR3 here is CASSLAGTSDYEQYF. CDR3 sequence (DNA): TGCGCCAGCAGCCTCGCCGGGACTAGCGACTACGAGCAGTACTTC.

This sequence joins TRBV7-9 and TRBJ1-2, with 9 nucleotides matching TRBD1. CDR3 length: 14 residues. CDR1 is SEHNR and CDR2 is FQNEAQ in the germline V gene (reference sequence). V gave up 10 bases and J gave up 4 bases; unmatched junction bases: 10. CDR3 amino acids: CATGTGLSGYGYTF. CDR3 in DNA: TGTGCCACCGGGACAGGGCTCTCCGGCTATGGCTACACCTTC.

V usage is TRBV10-1 and J usage is TRBJ1-1; D unresolved. Germline V gives CDR1 WNHNN, CDR2 SYGVQD (reference sequence). This CDR3 region has 12 residues. V was pared by 4 bases and J by 5 bases, with 8 bases between. The CDR3 DNA reads TGCGCCAGCAGTGCCTCGCGTACTGAAGCTTTCTTT. Translation: CASSASRTEAFF.

The chain is built from TRBV7-9 and TRBJ2-1; TRBD2 might be the D (6 bases). The CDR3 is 15 amino acids. Germline V CDR1 and CDR2: SEHNR, FQNEAQ (reference sequence). V lost 4 bases and J lost 5, with 15 bases in between. CDR3 in amino acids: CASSSGDKPNNEQFF. The CDR3 bases are TGTGCCAGCAGCTCGGGGGATAAACCGAACAATGAGCAGTTCTTC.

The J gene is TRBJ1-2, the V gene TRBV4-3; 7 bases line up with TRBD1. The V gene's germline CDR1 is LGHNA and CDR2 YSLEER. This CDR3 contains 18 residues. The junction had 15 bases not matched to a gene; V was cut back by 3 bases and J by 2 bases. CDR3 region: CASSQYGGTGDSNYGYTF. The CDR3 DNA reads TGCGCCAGCAGCCAGTATGGGGGAACAGGGGATTCAAACTATGGCTACACCTTC.

V gene TRBV18 combines with J gene TRBJ2-7, with D possibly matching TRBD1 (5 bases). The CDR3 contains 15 residues. Germline loops: CDR1 KGHSH, CDR2 LQKENI. The V end was cut by 0 bases, the J end by 2 bases, with 11 bases between. CDR3 residues: CASSPPSTAPYEQYF. CDR3 bases: TGTGCCAGCTCACCACCATCGACAGCCCCCTACGAGCAGTACTTC.

The V gene is TRBV7-9, the J gene TRBJ2-7; D perhaps matches TRBD2 (6 bases). This CDR3 has 14 amino acids. Trimming stripped 4 bases from V and 5 bases from J, with 15 bases between. Germline V gene data show CDR1 as SEHNR and CDR2 as FQNEAQ (reference sequence). The CDR3 protein is CASSSGTPRDEQYF. CDR3 coding DNA: TGTGCCAGCAGCTCCGGGACTCCTCGCGACGAGCAGTACTTC. Supplemented by reference TRBV7-9 and TRBJ2-7, the full variable domain reads DTGVSQNPRHKITKRGQNVTFRCDPISEHNRLYWYRQTLGQGPEFLTYFQNEAQLEKSRLLSDRFSAERPKGSFSTLEIQRTEQGDSAMYLCASSSGTPRDEQYFGPGTRLTVT.

The chain recombines TRBV6-6 with TRBJ2-1, with D perhaps matching TRBD2 (6 bases). CDR1 and CDR2 (germline): MNHNY, SVGAGI (reference sequence). The CDR3 runs 13 residues. V was pared by 1 base and J by 10 bases, with 11 bases between. This chain's CDR3 is CASSYLNLAEQFF. For the CDR3, the DNA is TGTGCCAGCAGTTACTTAAACCTAGCGGAGCAGTTCTTC.

J is TRBJ2-7 and V is TRBV25-1; no reliable D call. There are 10 residues in the CDR3. V lost 4 bases to trimming and J lost 5 bases, with 3 bases between them. CDR1 and CDR2 (germline): MGHDK, SYGVNS. CDR3 amino acids: CASSAHEQYF. CDR3 nucleotides: TGTGCCAGCAGTGCGCACGAGCAGTACTTC.

The chain uses TRBV13 and TRBJ1-4, with 7 bases matching TRBD1. CDR1 is PRHDT and CDR2 is FYEKMQ in the germline V gene (reference sequence). Trimming took 5 bases from V and 6 from J; bases not matched to a gene: 3. The CDR3 covers 13 residues. The CDR3 coding sequence is TGTGCCAGCAGCGAGACAGGGCATGAAAAACTGTTTTTT. This encodes CASSETGHEKLFF.

CDR3 protein: CASSYSTPGNNEQFF. CDR3 nucleotide sequence: TGTGCCAGCAGTTACTCAACCCCCGGAAACAATGAGCAGTTCTTC. The chain links TRBV6-6 to TRBJ2-1; D not resolved. V gave up 0 bases and J gave up 5 bases, with 11 bases separating them. This CDR3 has 15 residues. Germline V gene data show CDR1 as MNHNY and CDR2 as SVGAGI (reference sequence).

The J gene is TRBJ2-7, the V gene TRBV27; D gene unclear. Germline assignment: CDR1 MNHEY and CDR2 SMNVEV (reference sequence). V dropped 5 bases and J dropped 1 base, with 12 bases sitting between them. The CDR3 is 14 amino acids. CDR3 loop: CASSPYSLSYEQYF. CDR3 nucleotides: TGTGCCAGCAGTCCCTACAGCTTATCCTACGAGCAGTACTTC.

V gene TRBV5-4 combines with J gene TRBJ2-5, with TRBD1 matching over 9 bases. CDR1 is SGHNT and CDR2 is YYREEE in the germline V gene (reference sequence). The CDR3 runs to 15 residues. The trim removed 4 bases at V and 4 bases at J, leaving 8 bases unmatched. In DNA form, the CDR3 reads TGTGCCAGCAGCGTCCCGGGACAGGGCGGAGAGACCCAGTACTTC. It encodes CASSVPGQGGETQYF.